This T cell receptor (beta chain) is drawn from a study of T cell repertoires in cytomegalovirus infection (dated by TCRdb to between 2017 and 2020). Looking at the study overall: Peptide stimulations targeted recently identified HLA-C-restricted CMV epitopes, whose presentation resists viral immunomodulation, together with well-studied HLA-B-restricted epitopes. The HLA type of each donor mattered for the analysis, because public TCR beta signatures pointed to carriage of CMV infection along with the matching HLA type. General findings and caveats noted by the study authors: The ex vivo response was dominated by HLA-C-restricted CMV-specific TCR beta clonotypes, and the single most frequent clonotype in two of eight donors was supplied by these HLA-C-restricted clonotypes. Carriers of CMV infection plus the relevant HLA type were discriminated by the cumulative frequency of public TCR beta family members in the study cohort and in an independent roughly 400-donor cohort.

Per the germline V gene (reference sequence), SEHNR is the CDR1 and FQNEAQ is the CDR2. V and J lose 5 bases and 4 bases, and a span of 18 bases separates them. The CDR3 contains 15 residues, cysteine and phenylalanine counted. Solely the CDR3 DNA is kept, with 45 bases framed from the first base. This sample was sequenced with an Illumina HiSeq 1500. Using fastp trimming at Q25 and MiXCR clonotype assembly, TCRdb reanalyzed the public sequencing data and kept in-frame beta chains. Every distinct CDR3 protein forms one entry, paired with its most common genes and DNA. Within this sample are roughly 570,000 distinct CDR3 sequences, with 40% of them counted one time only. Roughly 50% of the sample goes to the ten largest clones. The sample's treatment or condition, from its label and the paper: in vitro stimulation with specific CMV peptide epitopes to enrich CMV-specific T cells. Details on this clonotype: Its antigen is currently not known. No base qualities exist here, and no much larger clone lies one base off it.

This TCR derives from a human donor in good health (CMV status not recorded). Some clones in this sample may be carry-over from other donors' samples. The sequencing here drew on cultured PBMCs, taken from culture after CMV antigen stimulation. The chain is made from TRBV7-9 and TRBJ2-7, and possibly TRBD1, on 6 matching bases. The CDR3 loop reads CASSQTGTRGYEQYF. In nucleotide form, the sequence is TGTGCCAGCAGCCAAACCGGGACAAGGGGGTACGAGCAGTACTTC.